One sample yielded the 7 T cell receptor beta chains listed below, sequenced in a study of blood T cell repertoires in COVID-19. Produced via immunoSEQ multiplex PCR; TCRdb's table is partial and in-frame only. The sample records 360,000 or so clones, approximately 89% being singletons. Sequenced input: peripheral blood. The origin of the receptors is a woman aged 55-70 years with COVID-19, enrolled during active disease.

V and J are TRBV28 and TRBJ2-7; 13 bases are a match to TRBD2. Germline V gives CDR1 MDHEN, CDR2 SYDVKM. The ends lost 5 bases at V and 1 base at J; junction bases unmatched: 5. The CDR3 spans 16 residues. The CDR3 DNA follows: TGTGCCAGCAGTCCCAGGACTAGCGGGGGTTCCTACGAGCAGTACTTC. This gives the protein CASSPRTSGGSYEQYF.

The chain recombines TRBV11-2 with TRBJ2-1; D uncertain. Germline-derived CDR1 and CDR2 are SGHAT and FQNNGV. V lost 1 base to trimming and J lost 9 bases, with 13 bases between them. The CDR3 extends over 14 amino acids. As DNA, the CDR3 is TGTGCCAGCAGCTTAGTATCGTCGAAGAGTGAGCAGTTCTTC. This encodes CASSLVSSKSEQFF.

This chain connects TRBV14 to TRBJ1-1; a weak D match, TRBD1 (6 bases). Trimming removed 9 bases at V and 0 bases at J, with 14 bases between. The CDR3 loop spans 14 amino acids. CDR1 and CDR2 (germline): SGHDN, FVKESK. The CDR3 region has the DNA TGTGCCAGTTCAACAGGGCGTGTGAACACTGAAGCTTTCTTT. Translation: CASSTGRVNTEAFF.

The rearrangement joins TRBV4-1 to TRBJ2-7, with TRBD1 identical over 8 bases. The CDR3 loop spans 15 amino acids. The V segment lost 4 bases and the J segment 5 bases; nucleotides outside the gene matches: 10. Germline V gene data show CDR1 as MGHRA and CDR2 as YSYEKL. The CDR3 nucleotides are TGCGCCAGCAGCCCGGGGACAGGTCTACGGAACGAGCAGTACTTC. This sequence encodes CASSPGTGLRNEQYF.

The chain is built from TRBV29-1 and TRBJ1-2; TRBD1 agrees at 9 bases. The germline CDR1 and CDR2 sequences are SQVTM and ANQGSEA. After removal of 0 bases from V and 5 bases from J, the junction contained 10 bases not matched to a gene. The CDR3 is 16 residues long. CDR3 loop: CSVEDGLDRGRYGYTF. The CDR3, as DNA: TGCAGCGTTGAAGACGGCTTGGACAGGGGAAGGTATGGCTACACCTTC.

The chain links TRBV5-4 to TRBJ1-1, with TRBD1 matching 7 bases. Germline loops: CDR1 SGHNT, CDR2 YYREEE (reference sequence). The ends lost 4 bases at V and 7 bases at J; junction bases unmatched: 4. There are 12 residues in the CDR3. CDR3 region: CASSEQGLEAFF. CDR3 sequence (DNA): TGTGCCAGCAGCGAACAGGGGCTTGAAGCTTTCTTT. Full variable domain (outside the CDR3, taken from reference TRBV5-4 and TRBJ1-1): ETGVTQSPTHLIKTRGQQVTLRCSSQSGHNTVSWYQQALGQGPQFIFQYYREEENGRGNFPPRFSGLQFPNYSSELNVNALELDDSALYLCASSEQGLEAFFGQGTRLTVV.

The chain carries TRBV5-1 and TRBJ1-3; D is undetermined. Germline-derived CDR1 and CDR2 are SGHRS and YFSETQ. CDR3 length: 14 residues. The germline V and J ends were trimmed by 0 bases and 0 bases, with 4 bases remaining between them. The CDR3 reads CASSLGYSGNTIYF. The CDR3 DNA follows: TGCGCCAGCAGCTTGGGTTACTCTGGAAACACCATATATTTT. The whole variable domain, remainder taken from reference TRBV5-1 and TRBJ1-3, is KAGVTQTPRYLIKTRGQQVTLSCSPISGHRSVSWYQQTPGQGLQFLFEYFSETQRNKGNFPGRFSGRQFSNSRSEMNVSTLELGDSALYLCASSLGYSGNTIYFGEGSWLTVV.